The rows below give T cell receptor beta chains drawn from one sample of a study of blood T cell repertoires in COVID-19. Repertoires were generated with immunoSEQ multiplex PCR, while TCRdb's copy carries only in-frame clones and drops some. The profile covers some 180,000 clones, with about four fifths appearing a single time and under 7% taken by the ten largest. The sample taken for sequencing was peripheral blood. The source of these receptors is a woman aged 40-49 years with COVID-19, enrolled during active disease. The CDR3 runs from the conserved cysteine through the conserved F or W. D genes are given only for firm matches. Where a row states a size, it is once, few, many or the class of an expanded clone; other rows omit it.

- TRBD1 TRBJ2-5 TRBV3-1/TRBV3-2 CASSYDSWDRLSQETQYF TGTGCCAGCAGCTACGACTCATGGGACAGGCTCTCCCAAGAGACCCAGTACTTC
few - TRBJ2-7 TRBV5-1 CASSLDSGSYEQYF TGCGCCAGCAGCTTGGACTCAGGTTCCTACGAGCAGTACTTC
- - TRBJ2-7 TRBV3-1/TRBV3-2 CASSQAWEVRYEQYF TGTGCCAGCAGCCAAGCGTGGGAGGTACGGTACGAGCAGTACTTC
- TRBD1 TRBJ1-1 TRBV4-3 CASSSSDRAATEAFF TGCGCCAGCAGCTCAAGCGACAGGGCGGCCACTGAAGCTTTCTTT
- - TRBJ2-6 TRBV20-1 CSASFTGANVLTF TGCAGTGCTAGTTTCACTGGGGCCAACGTCCTGACTTTC
- TRBD1 TRBJ2-1 TRBV10-1 CASALQGADEQFF TGCGCCAGCGCCCTACAGGGGGCGGATGAGCAGTTCTTC
- - TRBJ1-2 TRBV6-5 CASRGGTNYGYTF TGTGCCAGCCGGGGGGGCACTAACTATGGCTACACCTTC
- - TRBJ2-1 TRBV6-1 CASSEFGDGFF TGTGCCAGCAGTGAGTTCGGGGATGGGTTCTTC
once - TRBJ2-3 TRBV6-6 CASRSATGVADTQYF TGTGCCAGCAGGTCCGCGACCGGGGTAGCAGATACGCAGTATTTT
once TRBD1 TRBJ1-5 TRBV5-6 CASRLTGVDQPQHF TGTGCCAGCAGACTGACAGGGGTCGACCAGCCCCAGCATTTT
- - TRBJ1-4 TRBV3-1/TRBV3-2 CASSQEARGFLGALEKLFF TGTGCCAGCAGCCAAGAGGCAAGGGGGTTCTTGGGGGCGCTTGAAAAACTGTTTTTT
many - TRBJ1-2 TRBV30 CAWSVSGFGGYTF TGTGCCTGGAGTGTTTCAGGGTTTGGGGGCTACACCTTC
- TRBD1 TRBJ2-6 TRBV6-4 CASRQGAAGANVLTF TGTGCCAGCAGACAGGGGGCAGCTGGGGCCAACGTCCTGACTTTC
- TRBD2 TRBJ2-1 TRBV2 CASSEEAGGQSEQFF TGTGCCAGCAGTGAAGAGGCGGGGGGGCAGTCTGAGCAGTTCTTC
many - TRBJ2-2 TRBV6-1 CASSETGHTGELFF TGTGCCAGCAGTGAAACAGGGCACACCGGGGAGCTGTTTTTT
many - TRBJ2-5 TRBV9 CASSRGETQYF TGTGCCAGCAGCAGGGGAGAGACCCAGTACTTC
- - TRBJ1-4 TRBV5-1 CASSLELNEKLFF TGCGCCAGCAGCTTGGAACTAAATGAAAAACTGTTTTTT
- - TRBJ1-1 TRBV6-5 CASSFSVNTEAFF TGTGCCAGCAGTTTTTCAGTGAACACTGAAGCTTTCTTT
- TRBD2 TRBJ2-7 TRBV10-2 CASRTRASGDYEQYF TGCGCCAGCAGGACCCGGGCTAGCGGGGACTACGAGCAGTACTTC
- - TRBJ2-5 TRBV6-5 CASSYSPDVPGETQYF TGTGCCAGCAGTTACTCACCTGACGTTCCCGGGGAGACCCAGTACTTC
few TRBD1 TRBJ2-7 TRBV2 CASSVQGGSKYF TGTGCCAGCAGTGTCCAAGGGGGCTCCAAGTACTTC
- - TRBJ1-3 TRBV7-9 CASSLDSSRGNTIYF TGTGCCAGCAGCTTAGACAGCTCTCGGGGAAACACCATATATTTT
- TRBD1 TRBJ2-6 TRBV5-4 CASTADRGPYGANVLTF TGTGCCAGCACTGCGGACAGGGGGCCTTATGGGGCCAACGTCCTGACTTTC
- - TRBJ1-5 TRBV28 CASSWTDQPQHF TGTGCCAGCAGCTGGACAGATCAGCCCCAGCATTTT
few - TRBJ2-2 TRBV10-3 CAISESTGGIVTGELFF TGTGCCATCAGTGAGTCGACAGGAGGAATCGTCACCGGGGAGCTGTTTTTT
few TRBD1 TRBJ1-2 TRBV30 CAWSLGQGLNYGYTF TGTGCCTGGAGTTTGGGACAGGGGCTTAACTATGGCTACACCTTC
once TRBD1 TRBJ1-1 TRBV18 CASSPTGTGFSGTEAFF TGTGCCAGCTCACCGACCGGGACAGGGTTTTCGGGCACTGAAGCTTTCTTT
- - TRBJ2-7 TRBV5-6 CASSLVPPGDQYF TGTGCCAGCAGCTTGGTCCCCCCGGGGGATCAGTACTTC
- - TRBJ2-1 TRBV10-1 CASRKEGRNEQFF TGCGCCAGCAGGAAGGAGGGCCGGAATGAGCAGTTCTTC
few - TRBJ2-5 TRBV6-2/TRBV6-3 CASSKINRGIWETQYF TGTGCCAGCAGTAAGATCAATAGGGGGATTTGGGAGACCCAGTACTTC
- - TRBJ2-7 TRBV19 CASSIGPGESYEQYF TGTGCCAGTAGTATTGGGCCAGGGGAATCCTACGAGCAGTACTTC
- - TRBJ2-7 TRBV25-1 CASSRASYEQYF TGTGCCAGCAGCAGGGCCTCCTACGAGCAGTACTTC
- TRBD2 TRBJ2-1 TRBV30 CAWSVGLAGRNEQFF TGTGCCTGGAGTGTGGGACTAGCGGGCCGAAATGAGCAGTTCTTC
- TRBD1 TRBJ1-2 TRBV4-2 CASSQGDSRYGYTF TGTGCCAGCAGCCAAGGGGACAGCCGTTATGGCTACACCTTC
many TRBD1 TRBJ1-5 TRBV5-6 CASSLRYVGTGNQPQHF TGTGCCAGCAGCTTGCGCTACGTCGGGACAGGTAATCAGCCCCAGCATTTT
- - TRBJ2-7 TRBV5-6 CASSFVAGYEQYF TGTGCCAGCAGCTTCGTGGCAGGGTACGAGCAGTACTTC
- - TRBJ1-1 TRBV6-5 CASRSTGSEAFF TGTGCCAGCAGATCCACAGGGTCTGAAGCTTTCTTT
- - TRBJ1-2 TRBV12-3/TRBV12-4 CASGQMVQGETF TGTGCCAGCGGCCAAATGGTACAGGGTGAAACCTTC
few - TRBJ2-3 TRBV27 CASSLSWASTDTQYF TGTGCCAGCAGCCTATCCTGGGCTAGCACAGATACGCAGTATTTT
- TRBD2 TRBJ2-5 TRBV6-5 CASMTSGRSTTQYF TGTGCCAGCATGACTAGCGGGAGGTCCACGACCCAGTACTTC
- TRBD2 TRBJ2-7 TRBV6-5 CASSRLAGGSYEQYF TGTGCCAGCAGTCGACTAGCGGGGGGTTCCTACGAGCAGTACTTC
- TRBD2 TRBJ2-7 TRBV27 CASSLWASGIYEQYF TGTGCCAGCAGTTTATGGGCTAGCGGGATCTACGAGCAGTACTTC
- TRBD1 TRBJ1-5 TRBV19 CASSWDRYSNQPQHF TGTGCCAGTAGTTGGGACAGGTATAGCAATCAGCCCCAGCATTTT
- - TRBJ2-7 TRBV9 CASSVAEGAGEQYF TGTGCCAGCAGCGTAGCTGAGGGCGCGGGGGAGCAGTACTTC
- - TRBJ2-2 TRBV13 CASRLWGQHMNTGELFF TGTGCCAGCAGGCTGTGGGGACAACATATGAACACCGGGGAGCTGTTTTTT
- TRBD1 TRBJ2-7 TRBV7-2 CASSFGFGTGGWQQYF TGTGCCAGCAGCTTTGGATTTGGGACAGGGGGCTGGCAGCAGTACTTC
- - TRBJ1-5 TRBV11-3 CASSLGGPYQPQHF TGTGCCAGCAGCTTGGGGGGACCCTATCAGCCCCAGCATTTT
few TRBD1 TRBJ2-4 TRBV7-3 CASSPKIAGQGGLGGDENIQYF TGTGCCAGCAGCCCCAAGATCGCGGGACAGGGAGGTCTGGGGGGCGACGAAAACATTCAGTACTTC
- - TRBJ2-7 TRBV12-5 CASGQGLSYEQYF TGTGCTAGTGGTCAGGGGTTATCCTACGAGCAGTACTTC
- TRBD1 TRBJ1-6 TRBV2 CASSEAIQGANSPLHF TGTGCCAGCAGTGAAGCCATCCAGGGGGCGAATTCACCCCTCCACTTT
- - TRBJ2-7 TRBV5-1 CASSLTVSSYEQYF TGCGCCAGCAGCTTGACAGTCAGCTCCTACGAGCAGTACTTC
- - TRBJ2-7 TRBV10-3 CAIMAGTSYEQYF TGTGCCATCATGGCAGGAACTTCCTACGAGCAGTACTTC
- - TRBJ1-5 TRBV7-8 CASSYRRGDQPQHF TGTGCCAGCAGCTATAGACGAGGAGATCAGCCCCAGCATTTT
- - TRBJ1-3 TRBV19 CASSINSGLSGNTIYF TGTGCCAGTAGTATAAATTCAGGACTCTCTGGAAACACCATATATTTT